What follows are 21 T cell receptor beta chains derived from one specimen sequenced in a study of shared clonotypes between healthy human individuals. Some clones are missing from TCRdb's copy, which holds only in-frame ones; the method was immunoSEQ multiplex PCR. The data show 700,000 to 950,000 clones, just over 95% seen once. Naive CD8 cells lacked CD45RO, underwent positive selection for CCR7 and left out terminally differentiated effector memory CD45RA+ cells. The material sequenced was naive CD8+ T cells sorted from blood. The receptors were gathered from a man in his thirties or forties in good health.

V usage is TRBV7-9 and J usage is TRBJ2-7; D is ambiguous. The V gene lost 3 bases and the J gene lost 2 bases, with 8 bases spanning the gap. The CDR3 totals 13 residues. CDR1 and CDR2 (germline): SEHNR, FQNEAQ (reference sequence). The CDR3 coding sequence is TGTGCCAGCAGCTTTGACTTCACCTACGAGCAGTACTTC. Its translation: CASSFDFTYEQYF.

The gene calls are TRBV9 and TRBJ2-1, with 13 bases aligning to TRBD2. The CDR3 sequence is 15 residues long. Losses at the gene ends were 0 bases for V and 8 bases for J; bases not matched to a gene: 2. The germline gives CDR1 SGDLS, CDR2 YYNGEE. Here the CDR3 reads CASSVGTSGSHEQFF. CDR3 bases: TGTGCCAGCAGCGTAGGGACTAGCGGGAGCCATGAGCAGTTCTTC. Full variable domain (outside the CDR3, taken from reference TRBV9 and TRBJ2-1): DSGVTQTPKHLITATGQRVTLRCSPRSGDLSVYWYQQSLDQGLQFLIQYYNGEERAKGNILERFSAQQFPDLHSELNLSSLELGDSALYFCASSVGTSGSHEQFFGPGTRLTVL.

V gene TRBV10-3 combines with J gene TRBJ2-7; a weak D match, TRBD2 (6 bases). The CDR3 runs to 10 residues. Trimming removed 8 bases from V and 6 bases from J, with 8 bases in between. Germline CDR1 and CDR2: ENHRY and SYGVKD. In DNA form, the CDR3 reads TGTGCCATCGGGGGGACCGAGCAGTACTTC. It codes for CAIGGTEQYF.

The chain combines TRBV27 with TRBJ2-7; D is perhaps TRBD1 or TRBD2 (5 bases each). The germline V gene has CDR1 MNHEY and CDR2 SMNVEV (reference sequence). V was trimmed by 8 bases and J by 6 bases, leaving 11 bases between them. The CDR3 is 11 residues long. CDR3 bases: TGTGCCAGCGGAAAGGGGAGCGAGCAGTACTTC. Protein product: CASGKGSEQYF.

The genes are TRBV7-2 and TRBJ2-7; the match to TRBD2 covers 8 bases. This CDR3 has 14 amino acids. The V and J ends lost 5 bases and 2 bases, in that order; junction bases with no gene match: 5. Germline V CDR1 and CDR2: SGHTA, FQGNSA. CDR3 protein: CASSLIAGPYEQYF. The CDR3 bases are TGTGCCAGCAGCCTTATAGCGGGACCCTACGAGCAGTACTTC.

The chain uses TRBV23-1 and TRBJ2-7, with D maybe TRBD1 (5 bases). TRBV23-1 is sorted into the ORF group, with uncertain function. V was shortened by 6 bases and J by 0 bases, with 6 bases between the two germline ends. This CDR3 spans 12 amino acids. The CDR3 bases are TGCGCCAGCAGACAGGACTCCTACGAGCAGTACTTC. It yields the protein CASRQDSYEQYF.

CDR3 protein: CASSQDRGFGGYTF. The CDR3 coding sequence is TGCGCCAGCAGCCAAGACAGGGGCTTTGGTGGCTACACCTTC. The rearrangement uses TRBV4-3 and TRBJ1-2; D possibly corresponds to TRBD1 (6 bases). The V gene's germline CDR1 is LGHNA and CDR2 YSLEER. CDR3 length: 14 residues. V dropped 0 bases and J dropped 7 bases, with 12 bases sitting between them.

V is TRBV7-2 and J is TRBJ2-7; 7 nucleotides agree with TRBD2. Germline V gives CDR1 SGHTA, CDR2 FQGNSA. This CDR3 comprises 18 residues. J lost 2 bases, V lost 0 bases, and 13 bases had no gene match. CDR3: CASSLALGGSENPYEQYF. The CDR3, as DNA: TGTGCCAGCAGCTTAGCGTTAGGCGGGAGTGAGAACCCCTACGAGCAGTACTTC.

The rearrangement joins TRBV7-3 to TRBJ2-2; D is unclear. Germline assignment: CDR1 SGHTA and CDR2 FQGTGA. The CDR3 covers 14 residues. V dropped 5 bases and J dropped 0 bases, with 7 bases sitting between them. CDR3 region: CASSPRPNTGELFF. In DNA form, the CDR3 reads TGTGCCAGCAGCCCTAGACCGAACACCGGGGAGCTGTTTTTT.

V usage is TRBV27 and J usage is TRBJ1-2; weak D call: TRBD1 (6 bases). The germline gives CDR1 MNHEY, CDR2 SMNVEV (reference sequence). The V gene lost 3 bases and the J gene lost 5 bases, with 7 bases spanning the gap. This CDR3 is 12 amino acids long. The CDR3 is CASSLRGYGYTF. The CDR3 nucleotides read TGTGCCAGCAGTTTGAGGGGGTATGGCTACACCTTC.

This clone was found a few times. V and J are TRBV28 and TRBJ2-1; maybe TRBD1 (6 bases). Germline V gene sequence: CDR1 MDHEN, CDR2 SYDVKM. V was cut by 1 base and J by 9 bases, with 10 bases left in between. This CDR3 contains 13 residues. CDR3 protein: CASSLSPTGEQFF. In DNA form, the CDR3 reads TGTGCCAGCAGTTTATCCCCGACAGGTGAGCAGTTCTTC.

This rearrangement joins TRBV7-2 to TRBJ2-5; 7 bases match TRBD1. Trimming took 3 bases from V and 5 from J; bases not matched to a gene: 9. This CDR3 has 15 residues. Germline assignment: CDR1 SGHTA and CDR2 FQGNSA. The CDR3: CASSFSTGVWETQYF. In DNA form, the CDR3 reads TGTGCCAGCAGCTTCTCTACAGGGGTCTGGGAGACCCAGTACTTC.

V usage is TRBV29-1 and J usage is TRBJ2-2; D remains unclear. Germline V gene sequence: CDR1 SQVTM, CDR2 ANQGSEA. The CDR3 runs 13 residues. V was shortened by 7 bases and J by 6 bases, with 15 bases between the two germline ends. CDR3 sequence (DNA): TGCAGCGGCACCTTATTGGAGTCCGGGGAGCTGTTTTTT. This gives the protein CSGTLLESGELFF.

The chain employs TRBV18 and TRBJ2-7; D not certain. The V gene lost 0 bases and the J gene lost 3 bases, with 9 bases spanning the gap. Germline-derived CDR1 and CDR2 are KGHSH and LQKENI. The CDR3 loop spans 14 amino acids. CDR3 sequence (DNA): TGTGCCAGCTCACCACCGGAGTCACACTACGAGCAGTACTTC. Translating gives CASSPPESHYEQYF.

The gene calls are TRBV6-6 and TRBJ2-1; possibly TRBD2 for D (5 bases). Germline CDR1 and CDR2: MNHNY and SVGAGI (reference sequence). V dropped 0 bases and J dropped 7 bases, with 7 bases sitting between them. CDR3 length equals 13 residues. CDR3 sequence reads: CASSYSGVNEQFF. The CDR3 nucleotides are TGTGCCAGCAGTTACTCCGGGGTGAATGAGCAGTTCTTC.

The chain is built from TRBV7-9 and TRBJ2-3; TRBD1 or TRBD2 may be the D gene (5 bases each). CDR3 length equals 14 residues. The germline V and J ends were trimmed by 2 bases and 2 bases, with 8 bases remaining between them. Germline CDR1 is SEHNR and CDR2 is FQNEAQ (reference sequence). CDR3 residues: CASSLYGTTDTQYF. For the CDR3, the DNA is TGTGCCAGCAGCTTATATGGGACCACAGATACGCAGTATTTT. Drawing the rest from reference TRBV7-9 and TRBJ2-3, the complete variable domain is DTGVSQNPRHKITKRGQNVTFRCDPISEHNRLYWYRQTLGQGPEFLTYFQNEAQLEKSRLLSDRFSAERPKGSFSTLEIQRTEQGDSAMYLCASSLYGTTDTQYFGPGTRLTVL.

This chain uses TRBV7-9 with TRBJ2-1; 14 bases line up with TRBD2. CDR3 length equals 13 residues. Germline CDR1 SEHNR, CDR2 FQNEAQ (reference sequence). Trimming at V came to 1 base and at J to 14 bases, leaving 1 base not matched to a gene. As DNA, the CDR3 is TGTGCCAGCAGCTTAGGGACTAGCGGGAGGAAGTTCTTC. Its protein product is CASSLGTSGRKFF.

The V call is TRBV29-1, the J call TRBJ2-3, with D perhaps matching TRBD2 (5 bases). CDR1 is SQVTM and CDR2 is ANQGSEA in the germline V gene. With 8 bases removed from V and 2 bases from J, the gap between germline ends came to 14 bases. CDR3 length equals 13 residues. CDR3: CSPGERDTDTQYF. The CDR3 coding sequence is TGCAGCCCCGGGGAGAGGGACACAGATACGCAGTATTTT.

The CDR3: CASSFGTGDYEQYF. In DNA form, the CDR3 reads TGTGCCAGCAGCTTCGGGACAGGGGATTACGAGCAGTACTTC. The chain links TRBV11-2 to TRBJ2-7, with 10 bases that match TRBD1. The CDR3 is 14 amino acids. V was pared by 3 bases and J by 4 bases, with 3 bases of the junction left unmatched. The germline gives CDR1 SGHAT, CDR2 FQNNGV.

The CDR3 protein is CASSLSRVPVEQYF. In DNA form, the CDR3 reads TGTGCCAGCAGCTTAAGTAGGGTTCCGGTCGAGCAGTACTTC. The chain employs TRBV7-9 and TRBJ2-7, with D hard to call. Per germline, CDR1 SEHNR and CDR2 FQNEAQ (reference sequence). The length of the CDR3 is 14 residues. With 2 bases removed from V and 6 bases from J, the gap between germline ends came to 14 bases.

The rearrangement links TRBV9 to TRBJ1-1; no clear D. The germline CDR1 and CDR2 sequences are SGDLS and YYNGEE. Trimming shortened V by 0 bases and J by 1 base, and 13 bases separated the two germline ends. The CDR3 extends over 16 amino acids. CDR3 bases: TGTGCCAGCAGCGTAGTAGGAATTGAGGCGAACACTGAAGCTTTCTTT. As protein: CASSVVGIEANTEAFF.